The 28 T cell receptor beta chains below all came from one sample that was sequenced in a study of cytomegalovirus exposure and HLA in healthy donors. Assay used: immunoSEQ multiplex PCR; TCRdb lists only in-frame clones, some missing. The top ten clones hold approximately 3% of a sample with under 200,000 clones, less than 95% of them seen once. The source material was PBMCs. Receptor source: a woman between 18 and 29 years old in good health and CMV-seropositive.

V gene TRBV11-3 combines with J gene TRBJ2-1; TRBD2 agrees at 16 bases. The V gene's germline CDR1 is SGHNT and CDR2 YENEEA. The CDR3 spans 17 residues. Trimming removed 1 base from V and 7 bases from J; junction bases left unmatched: 4. CDR3 region: CASSLAGTSGRGNEQFF. CDR3 coding DNA: TGTGCCAGCAGCTTAGCCGGGACTAGCGGGAGGGGAAATGAGCAGTTCTTC. The full variable domain, with the rest looked up from reference TRBV11-3 and TRBJ2-1, is EAGVVQSPRYKIIEKKQPVAFWCNPISGHNTLYWYLQNLGQGPELLIRYENEEAVDDSQLPKDRFSAERLKGVDSTLKIQPAELGDSAVYLCASSLAGTSGRGNEQFFGPGTRLTVL.

The rearrangement links TRBV29-1 to TRBJ2-7; 7 nucleotides line up with TRBD1. CDR3 length equals 13 residues. V lost 2 bases, J lost 0 bases, and 1 base stayed unmatched. Germline CDR1 SQVTM, CDR2 ANQGSEA. CDR3 amino acids: CSVEKGASYEQYF. For the CDR3, the DNA is TGCAGCGTTGAAAAGGGGGCCTCCTACGAGCAGTACTTC.

The rearrangement links TRBV6-5 to TRBJ2-3, with 9 bases matching TRBD2. This CDR3 has 15 amino acids. CDR1 and CDR2 (germline): MNHEY, SVGAGI. The junction had 9 bases not matched to a gene; V was cut back by 6 bases and J by 5 bases. CDR3 region: CASSEISGGGDTQYF. CDR3 nucleotide sequence: TGTGCCAGCAGCGAGATTAGCGGGGGCGGAGATACGCAGTATTTT.

The chain combines TRBV30 with TRBJ1-2; possible D gene TRBD1, 5 bases. The germline V and J ends were trimmed by 5 bases and 3 bases, with 22 bases remaining between them. Germline V lookup: CDR1 GTSNPN, CDR2 SVGIG (reference sequence). This CDR3 region has 16 residues. CDR3 DNA sequence: TGTGCCTGGGTCCGACTGCAGGGCCCGCTGGACTATGGCTACACCTTC. Residues: CAWVRLQGPLDYGYTF.

This chain joins TRBV7-9 and TRBJ1-2, with TRBD1 identical over 8 bases. The CDR3 has 12 residues. The V and J ends lost 5 bases and 6 bases, in that order; junction bases with no gene match: 2. Germline V gives CDR1 SEHNR, CDR2 FQNEAQ (reference sequence). CDR3 residues: CASSQTGDGYTF. CDR3 DNA sequence: TGTGCCAGCAGCCAGACAGGGGATGGCTACACCTTC.

This chain connects TRBV18 to TRBJ2-7, with D perhaps matching TRBD2 (6 bases). The CDR3 totals 13 residues. Trimming took 6 bases from V and 7 from J, leaving 16 bases between them. Germline CDR1 reads KGHSH; CDR2 reads LQKENI. The CDR3 DNA reads TGTGCCAGCTCGCGTACTACTAGCTGGGAGCAGTACTTC. It encodes CASSRTTSWEQYF.

The chain joins TRBV5-1 to TRBJ2-5; possible D gene TRBD1, 5 bases. CDR3 length equals 16 residues. The ends were cut back, 1 base at V and 2 bases at J, with 15 bases in the middle. The V gene's germline CDR1 is SGHRS and CDR2 YFSETQ. CDR3 residues: CASSLLGVTRQETQYF. The CDR3 region has the DNA TGCGCCAGCAGCTTGCTAGGGGTAACCCGGCAAGAGACCCAGTACTTC.

The rearrangement links TRBV6-1 to TRBJ2-4, with 11 bases matching TRBD2. In germline, CDR1 is MNHNS, CDR2 SASEGT. Trimming cost V 2 bases and J 9 bases; bases outside gene matches: 3. This CDR3 spans 14 amino acids. The CDR3 here is CASSELAGGSIQYF. The CDR3 bases are TGTGCCAGCAGTGAATTAGCGGGAGGGTCCATTCAGTACTTC.

The rearrangement links TRBV18 to TRBJ1-6, with D possibly TRBD1 on 5 matching bases. The CDR3 has 18 amino acids. Germline-derived CDR1 and CDR2 are KGHSH and LQKENI. Between the trimmed V and J ends, which lost 3 bases and 2 bases, there was a span of 17 bases. CDR3 in amino acids: CASSPPQGGQTYNSPLHF. In DNA, the CDR3 is TGTGCCAGCTCACCCCCCCAGGGCGGTCAGACCTATAATTCACCCCTCCACTTT.

The table lists this clone with a count of one. The V gene is TRBV30, the J gene TRBJ1-4; D call uncertain. With 5 bases removed from V and 7 bases from J, the gap between germline ends came to 8 bases. CDR1 and CDR2 (germline): GTSNPN, SVGIG (reference sequence). The CDR3 sequence is 11 residues long. CDR3 loop: CAWGRGEKLFF. The CDR3 DNA follows: TGTGCCTGGGGGCGGGGTGAAAAACTGTTTTTT. The full variable domain, with the rest looked up from reference TRBV30 and TRBJ1-4, is SQTIHQWPATLVQPVGSPLSLECTVEGTSNPNLYWYRQAAGRGLQLLFYSVGIGQISSEVPQNLSASRPQDRQFILSSKKLLLSDSGFYLCAWGRGEKLFFGSGTQLSVL.

This clone has just a few counts. The chain combines TRBV18 with TRBJ2-1, with 7 bases aligning to TRBD2. V lost 6 bases, J lost 6 bases, and 14 bases stayed unmatched. CDR3 length: 16 residues. Germline-derived CDR1 and CDR2 are KGHSH and LQKENI. The CDR3 loop reads CASSSLGGNGGNEQFF. As DNA, the CDR3 is TGTGCCAGCTCGAGCCTCGGGGGGAATGGGGGCAATGAGCAGTTCTTC.

V and J are TRBV25-1 and TRBJ1-5; D might be TRBD1 (6 bases). There are 17 residues in the CDR3. The germline V gene encodes CDR1 MGHDK and CDR2 SYGVNS. The V and J ends lost 6 bases and 4 bases respectively, with 22 bases between them. The CDR3 sequence is CASSAALPGQKNQPQHF. CDR3 in DNA: TGTGCCAGCAGCGCCGCACTTCCCGGACAGAAAAATCAGCCCCAGCATTTT. Together with reference TRBV25-1 and TRBJ1-5, the CDR3 gives the full variable domain: EADIYQTPRYLVIGTGKKITLECSQTMGHDKMYWYQQDPGMELHLIHYSYGVNSTEKGDLSSESTVSRIRTEHFPLTLESARPSHTSQYLCASSAALPGQKNQPQHFGDGTRLSIL.

V gene TRBV7-3 combines with J gene TRBJ2-1; 15 bases line up with TRBD2. V lost 11 bases, J lost 7 bases, and 15 bases stayed unmatched. The CDR3 has 17 amino acids. CDR1 is SGHTA, CDR2 FQGTGA, per germline. The chain's CDR3 is CAGRPGLAGGTGNEQFF. The CDR3 nucleotides are TGTGCCGGCCGACCGGGACTAGCGGGAGGAACGGGAAATGAGCAGTTCTTC.

The rearrangement links TRBV27 to TRBJ2-1; D call uncertain. Deletions cut 6 bases from V and 7 bases from J, with 10 bases between. Germline V CDR1 and CDR2: MNHEY, SMNVEV (reference sequence). The CDR3 consists of 12 residues. In nucleotides, the CDR3 is TGTGCCAGCAGACCGCCCAGAAATGAGCAGTTCTTC. This gives the protein CASRPPRNEQFF.

V is TRBV27 and J is TRBJ2-5, with D tentatively TRBD1 (6 bases). Germline lookup yields CDR1 MNHEY and CDR2 SMNVEV (reference sequence). Trimming pared 2 bases from V and 0 bases from J, leaving 7 bases between. This CDR3 contains 14 residues. The CDR3 loop is CASSLRGYQETQYF. Written as DNA, the CDR3 is TGTGCCAGCAGTTTAAGGGGGTACCAAGAGACCCAGTACTTC.

This chain connects TRBV5-4 to TRBJ2-1; D possibly corresponds to TRBD2 (6 bases). Germline lookup yields CDR1 SGHNT and CDR2 YYREEE (reference sequence). V shed 4 bases and J shed 5 bases, with 19 bases lying between them. The CDR3 has 16 amino acids. The CDR3 reads CASSPGLPVPNNEQFF. The CDR3 DNA sequence: TGTGCCAGCAGCCCGGGACTCCCAGTTCCCAACAATGAGCAGTTCTTC. The whole variable domain, filled in from reference TRBV5-4 and TRBJ2-1, reads ETGVTQSPTHLIKTRGQQVTLRCSSQSGHNTVSWYQQALGQGPQFIFQYYREEENGRGNFPPRFSGLQFPNYSSELNVNALELDDSALYLCASSPGLPVPNNEQFFGPGTRLTVL.

The chain is built from TRBV25-1 and TRBJ2-5, with 9 nucleotides matching TRBD2. The V gene's germline CDR1 is MGHDK and CDR2 SYGVNS. V shed 1 base and J 5 bases; nucleotides not matched to a gene: 8. This CDR3 contains 16 residues. Written as DNA, the CDR3 is TGTGCCAGCAGTGAATTTGTTAGCGGGAGTTGGGAGACCCAGTACTTC. Protein product: CASSEFVSGSWETQYF.

The chain uses TRBV15 and TRBJ1-4, with D tentatively TRBD1 (6 bases). Germline lookup yields CDR1 LNHNV and CDR2 YYDKDF (reference sequence). Trimming removed 2 bases at V and 5 bases at J, with 12 bases between. The CDR3 totals 15 residues. The CDR3 DNA reads as TGTGCCACCAGCAGATACAGGGCAGGGAATGAAAAACTGTTTTTT. Protein product: CATSRYRAGNEKLFF.

The chain is built from TRBV29-1 and TRBJ1-2; D gene uncertain. The germline V and J ends were trimmed by 0 bases and 1 base, with 18 bases remaining between them. CDR3 size: 17 residues. Germline loops: CDR1 SQVTM, CDR2 ANQGSEA. CDR3 in amino acids: CSVEDLDPRGINYGYTF. Here the CDR3 DNA reads TGCAGCGTTGAAGATTTAGACCCCCGGGGAATTAACTATGGCTACACCTTC.

This CDR3 is CASQGTGLANEKLFF. The CDR3 DNA follows: TGTGCCAGCCAAGGGACAGGCCTTGCTAATGAAAAACTGTTTTTT. The genes are TRBV19 and TRBJ1-4; TRBD1 aligns across 8 bases. V lost 9 bases and J lost 3; bases outside the gene matches: 9. The length of the CDR3 is 15 residues. Germline-derived CDR1 and CDR2 are LNHDA and SQIVND (reference sequence).

This sequence joins TRBV4-3 and TRBJ1-1; possibly TRBD1 for D (5 bases). Germline V gene lookup returns CDR1 LGHNA and CDR2 YSLEER. This CDR3 comprises 14 residues. Trimming removed 4 bases at V and 5 bases at J, with 14 bases between. The CDR3 nucleotides read TGCGCCAGCAGCCTTCGCGCAGGGACTACTGAAGCTTTCTTT. Translation gives CASSLRAGTTEAFF.

The rearrangement uses TRBV28 and TRBJ2-2; 9 nucleotides agree with TRBD2. V lost 5 bases to trimming and J lost 5 bases; unmatched junction nucleotides: 9. The CDR3 is 16 amino acids. Germline CDR1 is MDHEN and CDR2 is SYDVKM. The CDR3 nucleotides are TGTGCCAGCAGTCTCACTCTAGCGGGACGGACCGGGGAGCTGTTTTTT. It translates to CASSLTLAGRTGELFF. The full variable domain, completed using reference TRBV28 and TRBJ2-2, is DVKVTQSSRYLVKRTGEKVFLECVQDMDHENMFWYRQDPGLGLRLIYFSYDVKMKEKGDIPEGYSVSREKKERFSLILESASTNQTSMYLCASSLTLAGRTGELFFGEGSRLTVL.

As DNA, the CDR3 is TGTGCCAGTAGTATAAACGTCGGGGCAGGGGTTTCACCCCTCCACTTT. It specifies CASSINVGAGVSPLHF. The rearrangement links TRBV19 to TRBJ1-6; D is perhaps TRBD1 (6 bases). Trimming took 2 bases from V and 9 from J, leaving 17 bases between them. CDR1 and CDR2 (germline): LNHDA, SQIVND (reference sequence). The CDR3 is made up of 16 amino acids.

The J gene is TRBJ2-5, the V gene TRBV6-6; D remains unclear. Between the trimmed V and J ends, which lost 0 bases and 5 bases, there was a span of 4 bases. Germline V gene sequence: CDR1 MNHNY, CDR2 SVGAGI (reference sequence). The CDR3 covers 12 residues. CDR3 sequence (DNA): TGTGCCAGCAGTTACTCCTACGAGACCCAGTACTTC. This translates into CASSYSYETQYF.

The chain is built from TRBV5-4 and TRBJ2-1; 14 nucleotides line up with TRBD2. The junction had 3 bases not matched to a gene; V was cut back by 5 bases and J by 5 bases. The germline gives CDR1 SGHNT, CDR2 YYREEE (reference sequence). The CDR3 is made up of 15 amino acids. CDR3 amino acids: CASSSGLAGDNEQFF. CDR3 DNA sequence: TGTGCCAGCAGTTCGGGACTAGCGGGAGACAATGAGCAGTTCTTC.

This clone was seen only once. V and J are TRBV4-3 and TRBJ2-5; D is perhaps TRBD1 (6 bases). This CDR3 has 13 residues. Germline V gene data show CDR1 as LGHNA and CDR2 as YSLEER. Trimming left V 3 bases short and J 2 bases short, with 7 bases between. The CDR3 reads CASSQGTQETQYF. In DNA, the CDR3 is TGCGCCAGCAGCCAGGGGACACAAGAGACCCAGTACTTC.

The chain recombines TRBV12-5 with TRBJ2-5; the match to TRBD2 covers 13 bases. CDR1 is LGHNT and CDR2 is FRNRAP in the germline V gene. The CDR3 is 16 residues long. With 0 bases clipped from V and 6 bases from J, the junction kept 4 bases outside the gene matches. CDR3 region: CASGLVLAGGRKTQYF. CDR3 nucleotides: TGTGCTAGTGGTTTGGTACTAGCGGGGGGGCGGAAGACCCAGTACTTC.

The genes are TRBV27 and TRBJ2-2; no clear D. With 2 bases removed from V and 8 bases from J, the gap between germline ends came to 6 bases. The CDR3 has 12 residues. Germline V gives CDR1 MNHEY, CDR2 SMNVEV (reference sequence). In DNA form, the CDR3 reads TGTGCCAGCAGTTTACTCTTAGGGGAGCTGTTTTTT. This gives the protein CASSLLLGELFF.